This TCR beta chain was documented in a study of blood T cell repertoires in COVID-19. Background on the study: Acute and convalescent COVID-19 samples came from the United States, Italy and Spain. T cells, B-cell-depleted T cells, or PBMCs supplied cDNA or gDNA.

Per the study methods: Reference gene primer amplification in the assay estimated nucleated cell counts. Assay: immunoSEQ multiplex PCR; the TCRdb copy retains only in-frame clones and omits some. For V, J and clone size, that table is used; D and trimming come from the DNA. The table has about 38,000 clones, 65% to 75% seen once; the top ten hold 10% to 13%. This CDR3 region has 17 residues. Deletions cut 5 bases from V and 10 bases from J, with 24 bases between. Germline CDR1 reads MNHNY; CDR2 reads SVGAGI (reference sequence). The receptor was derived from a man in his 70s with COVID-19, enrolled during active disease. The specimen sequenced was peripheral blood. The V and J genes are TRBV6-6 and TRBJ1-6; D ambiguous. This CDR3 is CASSHHASGYAGSPLHF. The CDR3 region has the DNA TGTGCCAGCAGTCACCATGCCTCAGGATACGCGGGGTCACCCCTCCACTTT.